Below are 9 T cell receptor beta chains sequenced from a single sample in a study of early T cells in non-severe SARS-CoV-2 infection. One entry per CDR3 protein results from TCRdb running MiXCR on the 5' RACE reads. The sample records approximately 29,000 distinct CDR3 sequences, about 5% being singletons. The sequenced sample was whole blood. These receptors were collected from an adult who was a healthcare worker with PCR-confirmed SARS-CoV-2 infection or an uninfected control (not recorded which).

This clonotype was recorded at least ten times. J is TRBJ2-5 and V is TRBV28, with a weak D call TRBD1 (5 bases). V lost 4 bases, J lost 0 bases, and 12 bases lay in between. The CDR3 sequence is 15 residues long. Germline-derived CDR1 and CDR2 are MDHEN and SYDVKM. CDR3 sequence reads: CASSSVDSDQETQYF. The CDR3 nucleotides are TGTGCCAGCAGTTCGGTCGACAGCGACCAAGAGACCCAGTACTTC.

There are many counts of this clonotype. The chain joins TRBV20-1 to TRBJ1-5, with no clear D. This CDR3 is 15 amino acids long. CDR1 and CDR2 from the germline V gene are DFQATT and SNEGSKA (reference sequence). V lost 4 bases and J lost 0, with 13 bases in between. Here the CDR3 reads CSAIPLVYSNQPQHF. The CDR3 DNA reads TGCAGTGCTATACCTTTGGTTTATAGCAATCAGCCCCAGCATTTT.

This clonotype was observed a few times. The CDR3 sequence: CASSPLGETEQFF. In DNA, the CDR3 is TGTGCCAGCAGCCCCTTGGGGGAGACTGAGCAGTTCTTC. The chain has TRBV3-1 and TRBJ2-1, with D perhaps being TRBD1 or TRBD2 (5 bases each). There are 13 residues in the CDR3. Per the germline V gene, CDR1 is LGHDT and CDR2 is YNNKEL (reference sequence). The V and J ends lost 4 bases and 9 bases respectively, with 13 bases between them.

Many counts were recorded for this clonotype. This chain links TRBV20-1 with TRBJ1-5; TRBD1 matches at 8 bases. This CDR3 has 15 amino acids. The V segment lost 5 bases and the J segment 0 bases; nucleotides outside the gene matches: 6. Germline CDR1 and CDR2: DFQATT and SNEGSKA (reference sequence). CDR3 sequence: CSAGGQGYSNQPQHF. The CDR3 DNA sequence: TGCAGTGCTGGAGGACAGGGCTATAGCAATCAGCCCCAGCATTTT.

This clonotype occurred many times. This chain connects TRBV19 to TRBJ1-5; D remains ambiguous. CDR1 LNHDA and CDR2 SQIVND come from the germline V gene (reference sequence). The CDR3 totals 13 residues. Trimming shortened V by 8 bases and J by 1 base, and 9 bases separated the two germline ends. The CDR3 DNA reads TGTGCCAGTGGTGATAGGAGCAATCAGCCCCAGCATTTT. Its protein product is CASGDRSNQPQHF.

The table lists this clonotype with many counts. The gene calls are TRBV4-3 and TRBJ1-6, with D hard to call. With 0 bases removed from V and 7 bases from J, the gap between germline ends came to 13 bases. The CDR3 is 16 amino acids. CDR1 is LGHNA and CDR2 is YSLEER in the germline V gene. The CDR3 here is CASSQEIMAANSPLHF. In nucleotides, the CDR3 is TGCGCCAGCAGCCAAGAAATAATGGCAGCAAATTCACCCCTCCACTTT.

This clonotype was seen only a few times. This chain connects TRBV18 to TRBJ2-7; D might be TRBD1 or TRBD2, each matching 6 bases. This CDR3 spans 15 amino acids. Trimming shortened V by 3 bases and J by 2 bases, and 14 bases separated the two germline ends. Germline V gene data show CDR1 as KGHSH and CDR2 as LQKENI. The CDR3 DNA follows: TGTGCCAGCTCACCCCCCCAAAGGGGGGCCTACGAGCAGTACTTC. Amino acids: CASSPPQRGAYEQYF.

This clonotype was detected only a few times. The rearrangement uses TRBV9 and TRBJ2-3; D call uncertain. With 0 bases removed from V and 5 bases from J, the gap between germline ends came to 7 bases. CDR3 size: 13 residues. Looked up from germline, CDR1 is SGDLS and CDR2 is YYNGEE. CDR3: CASSVVEQDTQYF. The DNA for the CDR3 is TGTGCCAGCAGCGTAGTGGAGCAAGATACGCAGTATTTT.

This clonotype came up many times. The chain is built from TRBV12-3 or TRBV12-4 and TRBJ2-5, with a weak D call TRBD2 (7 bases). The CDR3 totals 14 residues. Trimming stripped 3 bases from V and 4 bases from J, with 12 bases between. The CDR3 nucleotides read TGTGCCAGCAGTTTGTCGGGGGGCCCAGAGACCCAGTACTTC. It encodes CASSLSGGPETQYF.